The entry that follows covers one T cell receptor beta chain sequence. Its target antigen remains unknown. Base qualities are not recorded, but no much larger clone differs from it by a single base. Total RNA and DNA were co-extracted without cell sorting from around 20-30 mg of bulk tissue using the AllPrep DNA/RNA mini kit. Between November 2015 and early 2016, roughly five patients in China with histopathologically diagnosed primary liver carcinoma had their tumors surgically resected. At the time of sampling, the patients were treatment-naive and had chronic HBV infection. Five spatially separated regions were sampled from each tumor: the superior, inferior, left-lateral and right-lateral poles, plus the tumor centre. Histological examination found more than 75% viable tumor cells in every tumor sample. Pieces of fresh tumor and adjacent tissue were cut in half, with one half kept in RNAlater at -80 degrees C and the other half sent for histology.

This record belongs to a study of tumor-infiltrating lymphocytes in primary liver carcinoma (dated by TCRdb to the late 2010s). Context from the whole study: The five patients, three men and two women aged 30 to 69 years, had hepatocellular carcinoma (four) or combined HCC and intrahepatic cholangiocarcinoma (one). Tumors of the five patients were stage T1-T3 N0M0 with maximum diameters of roughly 4.2 to 11 cm. TCRbeta repertoire sequencing covered 35 specimens from 5 patients: around 25 tumor regions, 5 adjacent noncancerous liver tissues and 5 peripheral blood samples. Across five regions of each liver tumor, along with adjacent normal tissue and blood, the study brought together TCRbeta repertoire sequencing, expression microarrays and whole-exome sequencing. Repertoires from technical replicates were highly reproducible, with mean shared-clone rates about 0.9 and correlation coefficients above 0.98. Agilent mRNA microarray profiling was performed on the 20 to 25 tumor region samples to relate TCRbeta repertoire diversity to the local molecular phenotype. Roughly 3.65 to 7.13 million productive TCRbeta reads were obtained per sample, and no significant difference in read depth was found between tissue types.

Broad study findings and their caveats: Just about 7.5-24% of top clones turned up in all five regions of a tumor, which suggests spatial heterogeneity among tumor-infiltrating T cells. The study included only four to six patients, and the authors note findings should be validated in a larger study. Repertoire overlap was higher between tumor regions (mean roughly 35%) than tumor-adjacent (17%) or tumor-blood (roughly 14%) pairs, consistent with antigen-driven expansion. The top 250 clones accounted for a significantly greater share of the repertoire in tumors than in blood (p = 0.039). Only the TCR beta chain was sequenced, which likely underestimates true repertoire diversity because unpaired alpha chains were not captured. Since the samples were bulk and unsorted, there was no way to compare CD4+ and CD8+ T cell repertoires.

TCRbeta-specific cDNA was reverse-transcribed from 500 ng total RNA using a constant-region primer and ProtoScript II reverse transcriptase. Three nested multiplex PCR rounds, following a slightly modified ARM-PCR procedure, were used to build the TCRbeta libraries. Each of the first two PCR rounds ran for nine to ten cycles and used multiplex TRBV1-TRBV30 forward primers together with a Cbeta reverse primer. Sample barcodes and Illumina adapters were attached in a final 25-cycle PCR using Deep VentR polymerase. Before sequencing, amplicons of 200-500 bp were gel-purified using a QIAquick gel extraction kit. An Illumina HiSeq 2500 was used to sequence the TCRbeta amplicons with 250-bp paired-end reads. The paper's data handling went like this. Quality trimming of reads was performed with Trimmomatic v0.33, and paired reads were merged with FLASH v1.2.11 so that full CDR3 sequences could be recovered. V, D and J germline segments were assigned to the rearranged TCRbeta sequences using MiGEC v1.2.1b. VDJtools v1.0.0 computed clonotype statistics and Shannon-Wiener diversity indices. To reduce sampling bias, subsequent analyses other than the diversity analysis used only the 250 most abundant clonotypes in each sample. TCRdb ran its own pipeline on the public reads, namely fastp trimming at Q25 and MiXCR clone calling, and kept in-frame beta chains. Rows with one shared CDR3 protein collapse into an entry with the most common genes and DNA. The authors' filters were not applied to this entry. Counted in this sample were some 180,000 distinct CDR3 sequences; around four fifths of them appeared once. The ten largest clones add up to about a sixth of the sample.

Counted from cysteine to phenylalanine, this CDR3 has 13 amino acids. The kept DNA is CDR3 alone, 39 bases in frame from the first base. V sheds 10 bases and J sheds 7 bases, leaving 19 bases between their ends. Recombination connected TRBV12-3 or TRBV12-4 to TRBJ1-1; the D gene identity is not certain. The receptor's source is a man aged 40-55 years with primary liver carcinoma and hepatitis B virus infection. Source material: tumor tissue from primary liver carcinoma. The bases read TGTGCCAACAGCGTCCCCCTGAGGAGTGAAGCTTTCTTT. Its translation reads: CANSVPLRSEAFF.